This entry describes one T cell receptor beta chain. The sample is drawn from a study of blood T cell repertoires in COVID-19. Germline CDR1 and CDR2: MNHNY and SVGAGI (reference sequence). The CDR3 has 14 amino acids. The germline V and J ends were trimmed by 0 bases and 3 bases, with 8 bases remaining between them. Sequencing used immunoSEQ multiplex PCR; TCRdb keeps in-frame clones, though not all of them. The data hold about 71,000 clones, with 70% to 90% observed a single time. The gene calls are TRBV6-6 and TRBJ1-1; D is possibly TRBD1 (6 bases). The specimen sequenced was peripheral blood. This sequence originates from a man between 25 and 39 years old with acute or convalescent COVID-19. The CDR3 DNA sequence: TGTGCCAGCAGTTACTCTCACAGGGACACTGAAGCTTTCTTT. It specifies CASSYSHRDTEAFF.